These 21 T cell receptor beta chains share one sample of origin, sequenced in a study of T-cell memory formation after mild COVID-19 (dated by TCRdb to the early 2020s). Preparation of the library involved 5' RACE. The data were produced on an Illumina NovaSeq 6000. Starting from the raw public reads, TCRdb applied fastp trimming at Q25, assembled clones with MiXCR and retained in-frame beta chains. Each record represents a unique CDR3 protein, reported with the most common genes and DNA among its rows. The sample includes under 85,000 distinct CDR3 sequences, with around 14% observed a single time. The ten largest make up roughly 33% of the sample. Material: PBMCs or a T cell subset sorted from them (not recorded which). These receptors originate from an adult woman who had mild COVID-19 (a few samples of this study predate the infection). The sample titles of this study are shuffled in the database, so cell type and time point are left out; the donor was told from shared clones.

This clonotype was detected a few times. The chain is built from TRBV7-9 and TRBJ2-3; D gene uncertain. The V end was cut by 1 base, the J end by 5 bases, with 4 bases between. This CDR3 region has 12 residues. From germline, CDR1 is SEHNR and CDR2 FQNEAQ (reference sequence). The CDR3 DNA reads TGTGCCAGCAGCTTAGGGGAAGATACGCAGTATTTT. This gives the protein CASSLGEDTQYF.

This clonotype is deemed medium-sized. This rearrangement joins TRBV27 to TRBJ2-1; no clear D. Germline assignment: CDR1 MNHEY and CDR2 SMNVEV (reference sequence). The V gene lost 2 bases and the J gene lost 7 bases, with 12 bases spanning the gap. The CDR3 runs to 14 residues. CDR3 in amino acids: CASSLTPLGNEQFF. CDR3 nucleotide sequence: TGTGCCAGCAGTTTAACGCCCCTAGGAAATGAGCAGTTCTTC.

This clonotype has just a few counts. CDR3 region: CSVPIRPTGGNTEAFF. The CDR3 DNA is TGCAGCGTCCCCATCCGACCGACAGGGGGCAACACTGAAGCTTTCTTT. This rearrangement joins TRBV29-1 to TRBJ1-1, with 10 bases that match TRBD1. J was trimmed by 2 bases and V by 6 bases; bases with no gene match: 12. Per germline, CDR1 SQVTM and CDR2 ANQGSEA. The CDR3 sequence is 16 residues long.

The CDR3 DNA reads TGTGCCAGCAGTGTCTTAAATTCCCGGGGCCACCTCTCTGGGGCCAACGTCCTGACTTTC. Translated: CASSVLNSRGHLSGANVLTF. The chain couples TRBV6-4 to TRBJ2-6, with D perhaps TRBD1 or TRBD2 (5 bases each). The CDR3 runs to 20 residues. Trimming cost V 4 bases and J 0 bases, with 22 bases left between them. CDR1 is MRHNA and CDR2 is SNTAGT in the germline V gene.

The V call is TRBV7-9, the J call TRBJ2-5; weak D call: TRBD1 (6 bases). Germline CDR1 is SEHNR and CDR2 is FQNEAQ (reference sequence). V was shortened by 4 bases and J by 3 bases, with 9 bases between the two germline ends. The CDR3 runs to 13 residues. This CDR3 is CASSSYREETQYF. The CDR3 DNA sequence: TGTGCCAGCAGCTCTTACAGGGAAGAGACCCAGTACTTC.

This clonotype was counted between two and nine times. The chain carries TRBV27 and TRBJ1-1; 9 bases agree with TRBD1. Per germline, CDR1 MNHEY and CDR2 SMNVEV (reference sequence). The CDR3 has 14 residues. Trimming took 2 bases from V and 7 from J; bases not matched to a gene: 5. The CDR3 loop reads CASSLREGQGEAFF. The CDR3 coding sequence is TGTGCCAGCAGTTTAAGGGAGGGACAGGGTGAAGCTTTCTTT.

This chain uses TRBV11-2 with TRBJ2-7, with TRBD2 identical over 8 bases. CDR1 is SGHAT, CDR2 FQNNGV, per germline. CDR3 length equals 16 residues. With V trimmed by 1 base and J by 3 bases, 8 bases remained unmatched. The CDR3 here is CASSLATSGPVYEQYF. The CDR3 bases are TGTGCCAGCAGCTTAGCAACTAGCGGACCGGTCTACGAGCAGTACTTC.

This chain connects TRBV19 to TRBJ2-5, with D unresolved. This CDR3 has 13 residues. In germline, CDR1 is LNHDA, CDR2 SQIVND (reference sequence). Trimming shortened V by 1 base and J by 5 bases, and 8 bases separated the two germline ends. CDR3 coding DNA: TGTGCCAGTAGTATAGGCGCGTCGGAGACCCAGTACTTC. Its protein is CASSIGASETQYF.

This clonotype has more than one count but fewer than ten. The chain couples TRBV4-2 to TRBJ2-7; D may correspond to TRBD1 or TRBD2 (5 bases each). The V end lost 0 bases, the J end lost 0 bases, and 18 bases lay between the germline ends. Germline V CDR1 and CDR2: LGHNA, YNFKEQ. The CDR3 length is 18 residues. The CDR3, as DNA: TGTGCCAGCAGCCAAGATGGAATGAGTGGGGACGGCTCCTACGAGCAGTACTTC. This sequence encodes CASSQDGMSGDGSYEQYF.

This clonotype occurred many times. The genes are TRBV7-9 and TRBJ2-1, with unresolved D. CDR1 and CDR2 (germline): SEHNR, FQNEAQ (reference sequence). The length of the CDR3 is 11 residues. Deletions cut 4 bases from V and 5 bases from J, with 3 bases between. CDR3 sequence (DNA): TGTGCCAGCAGCTGGAACAATGAGCAGTTCTTC. Its translation: CASSWNNEQFF. The full variable domain, rest sourced from reference TRBV7-9 and TRBJ2-1, is DTGVSQNPRHKITKRGQNVTFRCDPISEHNRLYWYRQTLGQGPEFLTYFQNEAQLEKSRLLSDRFSAERPKGSFSTLEIQRTEQGDSAMYLCASSWNNEQFFGPGTRLTVL.

The rearrangement joins TRBV12-3 or TRBV12-4 to TRBJ2-5; D uncertain. Trimming pared 3 bases from V and 5 bases from J, leaving 13 bases between. The CDR3 covers 14 residues. In DNA form, the CDR3 reads TGTGCCAGCAGTTTTCGGAGCTCCCAGGAGACCCAGTACTTC. This gives the protein CASSFRSSQETQYF.

This clonotype was recorded a few times. The J gene is TRBJ2-1, the V gene TRBV30, with a weak D call TRBD2 (6 bases). V was trimmed by 8 bases and J by 0 bases, leaving 17 bases between them. Germline-derived CDR1 and CDR2 are GTSNPN and SVGIG (reference sequence). The CDR3 covers 15 residues. The CDR3 DNA reads TGTGCCCTGAGCGGGCGGCCTAGCTCCTACAATGAGCAGTTCTTC. It yields the protein CALSGRPSSYNEQFF.

The rearrangement uses TRBV7-9 and TRBJ2-7, with TRBD2 matching 14 bases. Germline CDR1 SEHNR, CDR2 FQNEAQ (reference sequence). This CDR3 spans 18 amino acids. V lost 4 bases and J lost 1; bases outside the gene matches: 9. CDR3 in amino acids: CASSSPGLAGERSYEQYF. The DNA of the CDR3 is TGTGCCAGCAGCTCCCCGGGACTAGCGGGAGAACGGTCCTACGAGCAGTACTTC.

This clonotype was counted at least ten times. This chain connects TRBV12-3 or TRBV12-4 to TRBJ2-7, with D perhaps matching TRBD1 or TRBD2 (5 bases each). The CDR3 totals 12 residues. V gave up 4 bases and J gave up 5 bases, with 9 bases separating them. CDR3 bases: TGTGCCAGCAGTTCAGGGAGCGACGAGCAGTACTTC. Encoded protein: CASSSGSDEQYF.

This clonotype was detected only a few times. This rearrangement joins TRBV9 to TRBJ2-7; 7 nucleotides line up with TRBD1. V was clipped by 0 bases and J by 2 bases; unmatched bases: 5. Germline loops: CDR1 SGDLS, CDR2 YYNGEE. The CDR3 runs 15 residues. The DNA of the CDR3 is TGTGCCAGCAGCGTAGCTGGGACAGTCCCCTACGAGCAGTACTTC. It is translated as CASSVAGTVPYEQYF.

This clonotype was found many times. The CDR3 region has the DNA TGCAGCGTTGAAGAGGGACAGGGCCCGGGGGATACGCAGTATTTT. Protein sequence: CSVEEGQGPGDTQYF. This chain joins TRBV29-1 and TRBJ2-3, with 9 bases lining up with TRBD1. J lost 6 bases, V lost 0 bases, and 7 bases had no gene match. The germline gives CDR1 SQVTM, CDR2 ANQGSEA. There are 15 residues in the CDR3.

The chain combines TRBV7-8 with TRBJ2-5, with a tentative D call TRBD1 (5 bases). Trimming stripped 3 bases from V and 1 base from J, with 12 bases between. The CDR3 runs 15 residues. CDR1 and CDR2 from the germline V gene are SGHVS and FQNEAQ. This chain's CDR3 is CASSLRARVQETQYF. The CDR3 DNA is TGTGCCAGCAGCTTGAGAGCCAGGGTCCAAGAGACCCAGTACTTC.

This clonotype has a handful of counts. CDR3: CASSGGGSVAAFF. DNA for the CDR3: TGTGCCAGCAGTGGCGGAGGGTCCGTCGCGGCTTTCTTT. This chain connects TRBV12-3 or TRBV12-4 to TRBJ1-1; D not resolved. Trimming took off 5 bases at V and 11 bases at J, with 18 bases between the two ends. The CDR3 spans 13 residues.

The chain carries TRBV30 and TRBJ2-5; TRBD2 matches at 9 bases. Germline-derived CDR1 and CDR2 are GTSNPN and SVGIG (reference sequence). CDR3 length equals 16 residues. V gave up 4 bases and J gave up 4 bases; unmatched junction bases: 13. The CDR3 sequence: CAWTLGGLAGSETQYF. The CDR3 DNA reads as TGTGCCTGGACCCTGGGCGGGCTAGCGGGATCAGAGACCCAGTACTTC.

This chain joins TRBV24-1 and TRBJ2-5; D is undetermined. The ends were cut back, 5 bases at V and 5 bases at J, with 20 bases in the middle. CDR1 is KGHDR and CDR2 is SFDVKD in the germline V gene. This CDR3 spans 16 amino acids. The CDR3 DNA is TGTGCCACCAGTGGCAAACCCAGTGGGCACGGGGAGACCCAGTACTTC. Protein product: CATSGKPSGHGETQYF.

This clonotype was recorded many times. The CDR3: CSADGGLLDGTDTQYF. In DNA, the CDR3 is TGCAGTGCCGACGGGGGGCTACTCGACGGCACAGATACGCAGTATTTT. This sequence joins TRBV20-1 and TRBJ2-3, with D tentatively TRBD2 (7 bases). V lost 6 bases and J 1 base, leaving 20 bases between the germline ends. In germline, CDR1 is DFQATT, CDR2 SNEGSKA (reference sequence). This CDR3 spans 16 amino acids.